The rows below give T cell receptor beta chains drawn from one sample of a study of blood T cell repertoires in COVID-19. Method: immunoSEQ multiplex PCR; TCRdb's copy keeps in-frame clones and lacks some. The sample includes 65,000 to 80,000 clones, around 85% seen only once; the top ten take over 15%. The sequencing input was peripheral blood. These receptors originate from a man aged 80 or over in a cohort sampled during active COVID-19. Each CDR3 is given with its conserved first and last residue. The D gene is left open where the match is weak. Only some rows state a clone size, as once, few, many or a class for expanded clones.

>NA|TRBV15|TRBJ1-3|NA
TGTGCCACCAGCAGAGCAGCGGGACTCGAGGCCATATATTTT
CATSRAAGLEAIYF
>NA|TRBV29-1|TRBJ2-1|NA
TGCAGCGTTCAGCAGGCGTACAATGAGCAGTTCTTC
CSVQQAYNEQFF
>NA|TRBV6-2/TRBV6-3|TRBJ2-5|NA
TGTGCCAGCAACCCGATCGGGGTGGGGACCCAGTACTTC
CASNPIGVGTQYF
>TRBD1|TRBV6-5|TRBJ1-3|NA
TGTGCCAGCAGTAAACCGACAGGGGCTGGAAACACCATATATTTT
CASSKPTGAGNTIYF
>TRBD2|TRBV2|TRBJ2-4|NA
TGTGCCAGCAGTGAAAGGAGGGACTATCTAGCCAAAAACATTCAGTACTTC
CASSERRDYLAKNIQYF
>NA|TRBV14|TRBJ1-3|few
TGTGCCAGCAGCCAAGGGCACATCTCTGGAAACACCATATATTTT
CASSQGHISGNTIYF
>NA|TRBV9|TRBJ2-3|NA
TGTGCCAGCAGCCCACGCCTCTGGACTAACACAGATACGCAGTATTTT
CASSPRLWTNTDTQYF
>TRBD2|TRBV2|TRBJ2-2|NA
TGTGCCAGCAGTCAGACTAGCGGGGGGGCCGGGGAGCTGTTTTTT
CASSQTSGGAGELFF
>TRBD1|TRBV27|TRBJ1-6|NA
TGTGCCAGCAGTTTTTACAGACCGGGACAGGGGCATTCACCCCTCCACTTT
CASSFYRPGQGHSPLHF
>NA|TRBV5-6|TRBJ2-4|NA
TGTGCCAGCAGCTGGAGGGGTAGGGGAGAAAACATTCAGTACTTC
CASSWRGRGENIQYF
>TRBD2|TRBV5-4|TRBJ2-2|NA
TGTGCCAGCAGCCGGGAGGGCACCGGGGAGCTGTTTTTT
CASSREGTGELFF
>NA|TRBV2|TRBJ1-6|medium-sized
TGTGCCAGCTCGCGGGATAATTCACCCCTCCACTTT
CASSRDNSPLHF
>TRBD1|TRBV27|TRBJ1-2|NA
TGTGCCAGCAGTCGGACAGGGTCTCCCAAGGTTCATGGCTACACCTTC
CASSRTGSPKVHGYTF
>TRBD1|TRBV19|TRBJ1-2|NA
TGTGCCACTAAGGGACAGCCAAACTATGGCTACACCTTC
CATKGQPNYGYTF
>NA|TRBV6-2/TRBV6-3|TRBJ2-2|few
TGTGCCAGCAGTGCGGGACGACGGACGAACACCGGGGAGCTGTTTTTT
CASSAGRRTNTGELFF
>TRBD1|TRBV6-5|TRBJ1-2|once
TGTGCCAGCAGCCCCGTGTGGGACAGGGGAGATGGCTACACCTTC
CASSPVWDRGDGYTF
>TRBD1|TRBV28|TRBJ1-6|NA
TGTGCCAGCAGCCCGCCAGGGACAGCCCTGGGGGAACCCCTCCACTTT
CASSPPGTALGEPLHF
>TRBD2|TRBV6-1|TRBJ2-3|NA
TGTGCCAGCAGTGAAACCAGCGGGGGTGCAGATACGCAGTATTTT
CASSETSGGADTQYF
>NA|TRBV28|TRBJ1-4|NA
TGTGCCAGCAGCGGAGCAACTAATGAAAAACTGTTTTTT
CASSGATNEKLFF
>NA|TRBV9|TRBJ2-5|NA
TGTGCCAGCAGCGCCCGAGGGTCCAGGCTAGAGACCCAGTACTTC
CASSARGSRLETQYF
>NA|TRBV7-9|TRBJ1-6|NA
TGTGCCAGCAGCCCCGTAGATTCACCCCTCCACTTT
CASSPVDSPLHF
>NA|TRBV5-8|TRBJ1-1|NA
TGTGCCAGCAGCTTCCGATCCGTGAGGGAAAACACTGAAGCTTTCTTT
CASSFRSVRENTEAFF
>TRBD2|TRBV11-3|TRBJ2-3|NA
TGTGCCAGCAGCTTCGGACTAGCGGGGAGCACAGATACGCAGTATTTT
CASSFGLAGSTDTQYF
>TRBD1|TRBV2|TRBJ1-4|NA
TGTGCCAGCAGTGAGGAGACAGGGGGCCATGGAAAACTGTTTTTT
CASSEETGGHGKLFF
>TRBD1|TRBV11-2|TRBJ2-3|NA
TGTGCCAGCAGCCCGACGGGGACAGCTAGCACAGATACGCAGTATTTT
CASSPTGTASTDTQYF
>NA|TRBV6-1|TRBJ2-1|NA
TGTGCCAGCAGTGAAGCAGGTGGAGGGGCTATTTACAATGAGCAGTTCTTC
CASSEAGGGAIYNEQFF
>TRBD2|TRBV3-1/TRBV3-2|TRBJ2-3|NA
TGTGCCAGCAGCCAAGATCGGGCTAGCGGGGGCCTGAGGGCGCAGTATTTT
CASSQDRASGGLRAQYF